Presented here are 30 T cell receptor beta chains from one specimen sequenced in a study of beta chain features in type 1 diabetes. Isolated RNA was reverse transcribed in full, so expressed TCRB transcripts were sequenced. Sequencing was performed with immunoSEQ multiplex PCR; in TCRdb, only in-frame clones are kept and a portion is missing. Here the sample spans about 470,000 clones, 30% being singletons. Sequencing input: naive CD4+ T cells from blood. The receptor source for this set is a young man in good health.

J is TRBJ2-2 and V is TRBV11-2; D gene ambiguous. Germline CDR1 and CDR2: SGHAT and FQNNGV. Trimming took 4 bases from V and 0 from J, leaving 12 bases between them. The CDR3 totals 16 residues. DNA of the CDR3: TGTGCCAGCAGCTGGGCTCGCGGTTCGAACACCGGGGAGCTGTTTTTT. Amino acids: CASSWARGSNTGELFF.

V and J are TRBV7-8 and TRBJ2-3; 11 positions match TRBD2. This CDR3 region has 17 residues. CDR1 is SGHVS and CDR2 is FQNEAQ in the germline V gene. V trimming: 3 bases; J trimming: 1 base; junction bases outside the gene matches: 6. CDR3 protein: CASSFRLTSGGTDTQYF. The CDR3 DNA reads as TGTGCCAGCAGCTTTCGTCTGACTAGCGGGGGCACAGATACGCAGTATTTT. Together with reference TRBV7-8 and TRBJ2-3, the CDR3 gives the full variable domain: GAGVSQSPRYKVAKRGQDVALRCDPISGHVSLFWYQQALGQGPEFLTYFQNEAQLDKSGLPSDRFFAERPEGSVSTLKIQRTQQEDSAVYLCASSFRLTSGGTDTQYFGPGTRLTVL.

Only a few counts were recorded for this clone. Other DNA sequences in the sample encode the same CDR3. The J gene is TRBJ2-7, the V gene TRBV5-1; no firm D call. CDR3 length equals 14 residues. The V end lost 0 bases, the J end lost 0 bases, and 7 bases lay between the germline ends. Germline V gene data show CDR1 as SGHRS and CDR2 as YFSETQ. The CDR3 sequence is CASSLAGGSYEQYF. CDR3 bases: TGCGCCAGCAGCTTGGCGGGCGGCTCCTACGAGCAGTACTTC.

The chain couples TRBV30 to TRBJ2-3, with 9 bases fitting TRBD2. The CDR3 length is 13 residues. J was trimmed by 4 bases and V by 5 bases; bases with no gene match: 4. Germline assignment: CDR1 GTSNPN and CDR2 SVGIG (reference sequence). This CDR3 is CAWAGGPPDTQYF. As DNA, the CDR3 is TGTGCCTGGGCGGGAGGGCCCCCAGATACGCAGTATTTT.

This chain joins TRBV28 and TRBJ2-7; D uncertain. Looked up from germline, CDR1 is MDHEN and CDR2 is SYDVKM. The CDR3 is 11 amino acids. V was shortened by 2 bases and J by 5 bases, with 4 bases between the two germline ends. CDR3 sequence (DNA): TGTGCCAGCAGTTTACTCCACGAGCAGTACTTC. The encoded protein is CASSLLHEQYF.

The chain recombines TRBV4-2 with TRBJ2-7; 7 bases match TRBD1. After removal of 6 bases from V and 2 bases from J, the junction contained 10 bases not matched to a gene. The CDR3 spans 15 residues. Germline CDR1 reads LGHNA; CDR2 reads YNFKEQ. The CDR3 coding sequence is TGTGCCAGCAGGCTGACGGGGACAGAAGCCTACGAGCAGTACTTC. Translating it yields CASRLTGTEAYEQYF.

The chain couples TRBV9 to TRBJ1-1; D is uncertain. Germline CDR1 SGDLS, CDR2 YYNGEE. CDR3 length equals 14 residues. V gave up 2 bases and J gave up 3 bases, with 11 bases separating them. CDR3 sequence reads: CASSVVGYDTEAFF. The CDR3 bases are TGTGCCAGCAGCGTGGTCGGGTACGACACTGAAGCTTTCTTT.

The rearrangement links TRBV29-1 to TRBJ1-1, with TRBD1 identical over 7 bases. Germline V gene sequence: CDR1 SQVTM, CDR2 ANQGSEA. After removal of 3 bases from V and 8 bases from J, the junction contained 9 bases not matched to a gene. This CDR3 region has 13 residues. The CDR3 sequence: CSVERATGAEAFF. In DNA, the CDR3 is TGCAGCGTTGAGAGGGCTACAGGGGCCGAAGCTTTCTTT.

This clone was observed a handful of times. V usage is TRBV9 and J usage is TRBJ2-7; TRBD2 aligns across 8 bases. The CDR3 length is 15 residues. V shed 3 bases, J shed 2 bases, and the junction held 7 bases outside the gene matches. Germline V gives CDR1 SGDLS, CDR2 YYNGEE. CDR3 nucleotides: TGTGCCAGCAGCGCGCAGGGACTAGGGGCCTACGAGCAGTACTTC. This translates into CASSAQGLGAYEQYF.

The rearrangement joins TRBV4-3 to TRBJ2-3; D perhaps matches TRBD1 (6 bases). V was clipped by 0 bases and J by 6 bases, with 10 bases between them. The CDR3 totals 14 residues. Germline CDR1 and CDR2: LGHNA and YSLEER. The CDR3 sequence is CASSQDRGSDTQYF. The DNA of the CDR3 is TGCGCCAGCAGCCAAGACAGGGGAAGTGATACGCAGTATTTT.

The rearrangement uses TRBV29-1 and TRBJ2-5; 7 positions match TRBD1. CDR1 is SQVTM and CDR2 is ANQGSEA in the germline V gene. The CDR3 length is 12 residues. V lost 6 bases and J lost 2; bases outside the gene matches: 3. Here the CDR3 reads CSVDRRQETQYF. The CDR3 nucleotides are TGCAGCGTGGACAGGAGACAAGAGACCCAGTACTTC.

As for this clone: This sample also contains other DNA sequences that code for the same CDR3. The rearrangement joins TRBV7-2 to TRBJ2-7; the D gene is possibly TRBD1 (5 bases). The CDR3 spans 14 residues. Trimming took 2 bases from V and 4 from J, leaving 12 bases between them. Germline V lookup: CDR1 SGHTA, CDR2 FQGNSA. As DNA, the CDR3 is TGTGCCAGCAGCTTAAGGCAGGGAAGGTACGAGCAGTACTTC. It codes for CASSLRQGRYEQYF.

This clone was recorded a few times. The chain employs TRBV14 and TRBJ2-7; D is unclear. V was shortened by 2 bases and J by 2 bases, with 7 bases between the two germline ends. Germline assignment: CDR1 SGHDN and CDR2 FVKESK. The CDR3 length is 13 residues. CDR3 residues: CASSQLGPYEQYF. Here the CDR3 DNA reads TGTGCCAGCAGCCAACTGGGTCCCTACGAGCAGTACTTC.

V is TRBV30 and J is TRBJ1-4, with D possibly being TRBD1 (5 bases). V was shortened by 2 bases and J by 7 bases, with 20 bases between the two germline ends. This CDR3 comprises 16 residues. Germline CDR1 GTSNPN, CDR2 SVGIG (reference sequence). The CDR3 reads CAWSPAAIVGGEKLFF. CDR3 bases: TGTGCCTGGAGTCCCGCGGCAATAGTCGGGGGTGAAAAACTGTTTTTT.

This chain joins TRBV28 and TRBJ1-2, with D unresolved. The CDR3 spans 13 residues. Germline values: CDR1 MDHEN, CDR2 SYDVKM. The V end was cut by 6 bases, the J end by 1 base, with 9 bases between. Written as DNA, the CDR3 is TGTGCCAGCAGGAGGCCCCTTAACTATGGCTACACCTTC. This sequence encodes CASRRPLNYGYTF.

This sequence joins TRBV30 and TRBJ1-1; D gene ambiguous. This CDR3 contains 13 residues. Germline V gives CDR1 GTSNPN, CDR2 SVGIG (reference sequence). The V end lost 2 bases, the J end lost 3 bases, and 10 bases lay between the germline ends. CDR3 loop: CAWSHRSDTEAFF. DNA for the CDR3: TGTGCCTGGAGTCACAGATCTGACACTGAAGCTTTCTTT.

The chain employs TRBV25-1 and TRBJ1-4; D unclear. CDR1 and CDR2 from the germline V gene are MGHDK and SYGVNS. The CDR3 spans 14 residues. The germline V and J ends were trimmed by 2 bases and 11 bases, with 15 bases remaining between them. Here the CDR3 DNA reads TGTGCCAGCAGTGAACTGGGCAGCACCGGGAAACTGTTTTTT. Amino acids: CASSELGSTGKLFF.

V and J are TRBV25-1 and TRBJ2-1, with 9 bases that match TRBD1. Losses at the gene ends were 3 bases for V and 8 bases for J; bases not matched to a gene: 8. Germline V gene lookup returns CDR1 MGHDK and CDR2 SYGVNS. The CDR3 runs 15 residues. The CDR3 loop reads CASSDPGQGWHEQFF. CDR3 coding DNA: TGTGCCAGCAGTGACCCGGGACAGGGATGGCATGAGCAGTTCTTC.

The chain has TRBV7-9 and TRBJ2-1; D possibly corresponds to TRBD2 (5 bases). With 1 base removed from V and 8 bases from J, the gap between germline ends came to 12 bases. The CDR3 extends over 14 amino acids. Germline V CDR1 and CDR2: SEHNR, FQNEAQ (reference sequence). This chain's CDR3 is CASSLVGLADEQFF. The CDR3 nucleotides read TGTGCCAGCAGCTTAGTCGGGCTAGCAGATGAGCAGTTCTTC.

This clone was counted between two and nine times. The chain joins TRBV30 to TRBJ2-7; D is perhaps TRBD1 or TRBD2 (5 bases each). Germline V lookup: CDR1 GTSNPN, CDR2 SVGIG (reference sequence). V was trimmed by 0 bases and J by 7 bases, leaving 13 bases between them. The CDR3 is 13 residues long. CDR3 amino acids: CAWSVQWGREQYF. For the CDR3, the DNA is TGTGCCTGGAGTGTACAATGGGGACGGGAGCAGTACTTC.

This chain joins TRBV29-1 and TRBJ1-3, with 7 bases fitting TRBD1. CDR3 length: 14 residues. J was trimmed by 0 bases and V by 5 bases; bases with no gene match: 4. Germline CDR1 SQVTM, CDR2 ANQGSEA. The CDR3 coding sequence is TGCAGCGTTCGACAGGGAGTCTCTGGAAACACCATATATTTT. Its protein is CSVRQGVSGNTIYF.

This clone was counted between two and nine times. The chain couples TRBV6-5 to TRBJ2-5; the D gene is possibly TRBD1 (6 bases). Trimming stripped 2 bases from V and 1 base from J, with 8 bases between. Germline loops: CDR1 MNHEY, CDR2 SVGAGI. The CDR3 is made up of 14 amino acids. The CDR3 DNA reads TGTGCCAGCAGTTACGGACAGCTCCAAGAGACCCAGTACTTC. Protein: CASSYGQLQETQYF.

V and J are TRBV30 and TRBJ1-5; no firm D call. The V end lost 2 bases, the J end lost 5 bases, and 10 bases lay between the germline ends. The CDR3 spans 13 residues. Looked up from germline, CDR1 is GTSNPN and CDR2 is SVGIG (reference sequence). The CDR3 DNA reads TGTGCCTGGAGTCCTGACCTTTATCAGCCCCAGCATTTT. Translating it yields CAWSPDLYQPQHF.

This sequence joins TRBV30 and TRBJ1-1, with 7 bases that match TRBD1. V lost 2 bases, J lost 3 bases, and 3 bases stayed unmatched. This CDR3 region has 13 residues. CDR1 GTSNPN and CDR2 SVGIG come from the germline V gene (reference sequence). The CDR3 region is CAWSLTGYTEAFF. The CDR3, as DNA: TGTGCCTGGAGTCTGACAGGGTACACTGAAGCTTTCTTT. Full variable domain (rest looked up from reference TRBV30 and TRBJ1-1): SQTIHQWPATLVQPVGSPLSLECTVEGTSNPNLYWYRQAAGRGLQLLFYSVGIGQISSEVPQNLSASRPQDRQFILSSKKLLLSDSGFYLCAWSLTGYTEAFFGQGTRLTVV.

This clone turned up a few times. This chain joins TRBV29-1 and TRBJ2-5, with 7 bases aligning to TRBD1. Losses at the gene ends were 7 bases for V and 5 bases for J; bases not matched to a gene: 10. The V gene's germline CDR1 is SQVTM and CDR2 ANQGSEA. The CDR3 has 13 amino acids. For the CDR3, the DNA is TGCAGCGGCACCGGACAGGCGCAGGAGACCCAGTACTTC. Translating gives CSGTGQAQETQYF.

This chain joins TRBV6-6 and TRBJ1-2; perhaps TRBD1 as D (5 bases). Germline loops: CDR1 MNHNY, CDR2 SVGAGI (reference sequence). The V end was cut by 0 bases, the J end by 4 bases, with 15 bases between. CDR3 length: 16 residues. DNA for the CDR3: TGTGCCAGCAGTTACTCGACCACCCAGGGAAGCTATGGCTACACCTTC. As protein: CASSYSTTQGSYGYTF.

Only a few counts were recorded for this clone. The J gene is TRBJ1-3, the V gene TRBV18, with D possibly TRBD1 on 5 matching bases. The CDR3 spans 15 residues. Per the germline V gene, CDR1 is KGHSH and CDR2 is LQKENI. Trimming took 3 bases from V and 0 from J, leaving 9 bases between them. The CDR3 DNA reads as TGTGCCAGCTCACCGGACATGTACTCTGGAAACACCATATATTTT. This gives the protein CASSPDMYSGNTIYF.

About this clone: The identical CDR3 is also encoded by other nucleotide sequences in the sample. V and J are TRBV27 and TRBJ2-5; D gene unclear. The CDR3 is made up of 13 amino acids. Germline lookup yields CDR1 MNHEY and CDR2 SMNVEV (reference sequence). Deletions cut 2 bases from V and 2 bases from J, with 6 bases between. CDR3 protein: CASSLRRQETQYF. DNA of the CDR3: TGTGCCAGCAGTTTACGACGGCAAGAGACCCAGTACTTC.

This clone was observed a handful of times. J is TRBJ2-5 and V is TRBV5-1; D ambiguous. V gave up 3 bases and J gave up 4 bases, with 7 bases separating them. The CDR3 contains 12 residues. CDR1 and CDR2 (germline): SGHRS, YFSETQ. CDR3 nucleotides: TGCGCCAGCAGCTCGAGGCGAGAGACCCAGTACTTC. As protein: CASSSRRETQYF.

The chain recombines TRBV14 with TRBJ1-2; TRBD1 matches at 9 bases. Trimming at V came to 0 bases and at J to 8 bases, leaving 7 bases not matched to a gene. From germline, CDR1 is SGHDN and CDR2 FVKESK. CDR3 length equals 15 residues. Written as DNA, the CDR3 is TGTGCCAGCAGCCAAGATTTGTGGACAGGGGAAGGCTACACCTTC. Encoded protein: CASSQDLWTGEGYTF.